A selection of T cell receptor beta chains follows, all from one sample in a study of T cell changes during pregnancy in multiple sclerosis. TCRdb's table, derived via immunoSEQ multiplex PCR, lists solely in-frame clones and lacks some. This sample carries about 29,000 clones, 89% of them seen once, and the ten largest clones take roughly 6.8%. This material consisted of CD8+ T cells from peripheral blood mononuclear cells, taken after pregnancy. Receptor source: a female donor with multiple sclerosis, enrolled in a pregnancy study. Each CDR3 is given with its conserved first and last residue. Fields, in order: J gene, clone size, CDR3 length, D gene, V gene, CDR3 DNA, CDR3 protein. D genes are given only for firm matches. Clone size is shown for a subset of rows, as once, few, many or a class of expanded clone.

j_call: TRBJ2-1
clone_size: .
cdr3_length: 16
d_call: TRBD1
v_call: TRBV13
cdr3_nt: TGTGCCAGCAGCCGTCTTCAGGACAGGAGCTACAATGAGCAGTTCTTC
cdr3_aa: CASSRLQDRSYNEQFF

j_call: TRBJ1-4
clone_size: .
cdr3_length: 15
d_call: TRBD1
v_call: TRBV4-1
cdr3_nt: TGCGCCAGCAGCCCACCGGGACAGGGCTTAGAAAAACTGTTTTTT
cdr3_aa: CASSPPGQGLEKLFF

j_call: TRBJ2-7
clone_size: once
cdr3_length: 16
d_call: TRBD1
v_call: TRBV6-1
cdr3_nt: TGTGCCAGCAGTGCGCCGGGACAGGCGAGCTCCTACGAGCAGTACTTC
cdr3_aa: CASSAPGQASSYEQYF

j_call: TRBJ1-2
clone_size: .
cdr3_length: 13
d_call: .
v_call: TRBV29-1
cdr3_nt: TGCAGCGTTGCTGGGGACACAGGCTATGGCTACACCTTC
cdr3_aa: CSVAGDTGYGYTF

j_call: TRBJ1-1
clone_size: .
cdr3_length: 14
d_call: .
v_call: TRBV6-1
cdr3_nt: TGTGCCACCCTCAACAGGGATTGGCGGACTGAAGCTTTCTTT
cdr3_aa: CATLNRDWRTEAFF

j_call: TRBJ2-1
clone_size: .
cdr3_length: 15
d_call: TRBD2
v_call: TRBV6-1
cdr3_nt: TGTGCCAGCAGCCTCACACTAGCGGGAGGGAATGAGCAGTTCTTC
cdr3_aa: CASSLTLAGGNEQFF

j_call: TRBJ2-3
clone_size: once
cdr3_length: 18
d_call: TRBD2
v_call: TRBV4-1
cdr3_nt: TGCGCCAGCAGCCAAAGGACGCCTAGCGGGGAGGTGGCAGATACGCAGTATTTT
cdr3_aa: CASSQRTPSGEVADTQYF

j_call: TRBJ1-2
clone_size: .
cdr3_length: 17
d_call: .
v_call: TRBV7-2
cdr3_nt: TGTGCCAGCAGCTTAGACCCTCGCGGGCCTTATAACTATGGCTACACCTTC
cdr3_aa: CASSLDPRGPYNYGYTF

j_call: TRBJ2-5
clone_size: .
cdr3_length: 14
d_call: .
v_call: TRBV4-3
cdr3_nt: TGCGCCAGCAGCCAAGTGGGCCTCACGGAGACCCAGTACTTC
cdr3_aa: CASSQVGLTETQYF

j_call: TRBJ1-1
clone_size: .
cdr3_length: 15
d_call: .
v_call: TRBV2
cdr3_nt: TGTGCCAGCAGTGGGGGTACAGGGAGTCACACTGAAGCTTTCTTT
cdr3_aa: CASSGGTGSHTEAFF

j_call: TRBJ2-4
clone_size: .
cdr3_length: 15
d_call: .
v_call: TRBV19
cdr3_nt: TGTGCCAGTAGGGACCCGACAGTAGCCAAAAACATTCAGTACTTC
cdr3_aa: CASRDPTVAKNIQYF

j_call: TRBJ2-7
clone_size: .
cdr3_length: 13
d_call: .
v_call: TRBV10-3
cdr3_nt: TGTGCCATCAGTGAGACGGTGAACTACGAGCAGTACTTC
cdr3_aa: CAISETVNYEQYF

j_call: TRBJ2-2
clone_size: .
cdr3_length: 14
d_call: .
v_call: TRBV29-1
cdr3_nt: TGCAGCGTTGAACGCAGGGGGGACACCGGGGAGCTGTTTTTT
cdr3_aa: CSVERRGDTGELFF

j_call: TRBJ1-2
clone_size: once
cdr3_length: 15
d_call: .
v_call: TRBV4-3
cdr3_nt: TGCGCCAGCAGCCAAGATCTGGGCCATACAACTGGCTACACCTTC
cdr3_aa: CASSQDLGHTTGYTF

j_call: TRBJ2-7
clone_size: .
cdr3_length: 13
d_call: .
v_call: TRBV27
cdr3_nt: TGTGCCAGCAGTTTCTCGGGAGCACTCGAGCAGTACTTC
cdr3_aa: CASSFSGALEQYF

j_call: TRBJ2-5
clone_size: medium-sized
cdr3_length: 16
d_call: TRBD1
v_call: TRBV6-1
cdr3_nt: TGTGCCAGCAGTGAAGCCGAGGGACAGGGTCAAGAGACCCAGTACTTC
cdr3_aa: CASSEAEGQGQETQYF

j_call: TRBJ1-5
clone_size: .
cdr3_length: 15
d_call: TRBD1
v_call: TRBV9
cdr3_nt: TGTGCCAGCAGCGCCAGGGACAGTTGGAATCAGCCCCAGCATTTT
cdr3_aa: CASSARDSWNQPQHF

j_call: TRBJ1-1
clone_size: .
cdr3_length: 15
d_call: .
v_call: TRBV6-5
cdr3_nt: TGTGCCAGCAGTTACTATCCAGGGGTTGACACTGAAGCTTTCTTT
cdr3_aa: CASSYYPGVDTEAFF

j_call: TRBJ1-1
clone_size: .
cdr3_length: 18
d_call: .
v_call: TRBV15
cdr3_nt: TGTGCCACCAGCAGAGATGGCCGATACGGACAGACGAACACTGAAGCTTTCTTT
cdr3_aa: CATSRDGRYGQTNTEAFF

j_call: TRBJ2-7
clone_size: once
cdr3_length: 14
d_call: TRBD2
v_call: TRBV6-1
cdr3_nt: TGTGCCAGCAGTGACCTAGCGGACCTCTACGAGCAGTACTTC
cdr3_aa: CASSDLADLYEQYF

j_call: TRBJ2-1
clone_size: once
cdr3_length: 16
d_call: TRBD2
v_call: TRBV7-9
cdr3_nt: TGTGCCAGCAGATCCACTACTAGCGGGACTTACAATGAGCAGTTCTTC
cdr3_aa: CASRSTTSGTYNEQFF

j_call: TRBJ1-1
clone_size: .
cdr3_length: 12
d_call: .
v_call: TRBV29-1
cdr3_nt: TGCAGCGCTAAGACAGGGAACACTGAAGCTTTCTTT
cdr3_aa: CSAKTGNTEAFF

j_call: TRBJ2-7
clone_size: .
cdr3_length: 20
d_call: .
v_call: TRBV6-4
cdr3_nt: TGTGCCAGCAGTGATCATGGGGCAGACAGGTTTCTCCAGCGGAACTACGAGCAGTACTTC
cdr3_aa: CASSDHGADRFLQRNYEQYF

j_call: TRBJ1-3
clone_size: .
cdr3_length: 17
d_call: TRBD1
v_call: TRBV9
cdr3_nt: TGTGCCAGCAGCCGCAGGGGGCAGACAGAGACGGGAAACACCATATATTTT
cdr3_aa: CASSRRGQTETGNTIYF

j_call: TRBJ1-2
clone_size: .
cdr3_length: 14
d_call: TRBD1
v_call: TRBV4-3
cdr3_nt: TGCGCCAGCAGCCACGGACAGGGTGGCTATGGCTACACCTTC
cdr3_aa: CASSHGQGGYGYTF

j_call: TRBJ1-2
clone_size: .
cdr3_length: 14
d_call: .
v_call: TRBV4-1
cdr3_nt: TGCGCCAGCAGCCAACTCCCCGGGGACTATGGCTACACCTTC
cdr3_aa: CASSQLPGDYGYTF

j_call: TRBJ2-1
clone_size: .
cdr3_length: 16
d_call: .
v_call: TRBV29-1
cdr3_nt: TGCAGCGTTGAAGACCCCGGGGTGGGAGATAGGGATGAGCAGTTCTTC
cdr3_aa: CSVEDPGVGDRDEQFF

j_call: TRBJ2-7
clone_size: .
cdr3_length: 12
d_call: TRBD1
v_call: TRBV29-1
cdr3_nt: TGCAGCGTGGCAGGACAGGGAGTTAAGCAGTACTTC
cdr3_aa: CSVAGQGVKQYF